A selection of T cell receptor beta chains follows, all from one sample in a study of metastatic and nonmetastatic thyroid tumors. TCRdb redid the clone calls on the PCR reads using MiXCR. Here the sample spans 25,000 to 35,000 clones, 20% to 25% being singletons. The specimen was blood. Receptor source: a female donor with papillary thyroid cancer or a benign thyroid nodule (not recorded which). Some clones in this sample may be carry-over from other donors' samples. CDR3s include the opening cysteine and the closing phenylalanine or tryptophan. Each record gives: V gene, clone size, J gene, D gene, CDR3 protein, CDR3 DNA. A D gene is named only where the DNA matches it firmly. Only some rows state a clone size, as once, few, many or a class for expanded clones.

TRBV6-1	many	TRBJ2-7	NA	CASSGNSEQYF	TGTGCCAGCTCCGGTAATTCCGAGCAGTACTTC
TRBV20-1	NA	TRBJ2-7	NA	CSARAQSGYYEQYF	TGCAGTGCTAGAGCCCAGTCTGGGTACTACGAGCAGTACTTC
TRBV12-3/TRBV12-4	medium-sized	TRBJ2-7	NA	CASSPERYYEQYF	TGTGCCAGCAGTCCCGAGCGTTACTACGAGCAGTACTTC
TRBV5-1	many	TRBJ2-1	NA	CASSLALDAYNEQFF	TGCGCCAGCAGCTTGGCGTTGGATGCCTACAATGAGCAGTTCTTC
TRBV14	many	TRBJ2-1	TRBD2	CASSRSIAGANEQFF	TGTGCCAGCAGCCGGAGTATAGCGGGAGCAAATGAGCAGTTCTTC
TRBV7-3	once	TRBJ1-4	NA	CASSLTGRGDEKLFF	TGTGCCAGCAGCTTAACTGGCAGGGGAGACGAAAAACTGTTTTTT
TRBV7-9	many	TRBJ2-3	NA	CASSLSQITDTQYF	TGTGCCAGCAGCTTATCCCAGATCACAGATACGCAGTATTTT
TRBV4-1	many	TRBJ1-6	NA	CASSQEGNSPLHF	TGCGCCAGCAGCCAAGAGGGAAATTCACCCCTCCACTTT
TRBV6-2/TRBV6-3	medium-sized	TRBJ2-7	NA	CASSLGTTTEQYF	TGTGCCAGCAGTTTAGGGACAACCACCGAGCAGTACTTC
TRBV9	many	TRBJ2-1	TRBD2	CASSVGWGTSGNNEQFF	TGTGCCAGCAGCGTAGGATGGGGGACTAGCGGTAACAATGAGCAGTTCTTC
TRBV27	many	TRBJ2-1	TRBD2	CASNLAGPHQGGQFF	TGTGCCAGCAACCTAGCGGGACCCCATCAGGGAGGGCAGTTCTTC
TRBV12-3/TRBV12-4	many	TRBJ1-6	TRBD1	CASTQRQGVDGSPLHF	TGTGCCAGCACCCAACGACAGGGGGTAGACGGTTCACCCCTCCACTTT
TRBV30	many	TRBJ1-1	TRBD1	CAWTTGYEAFF	TGTGCCTGGACGACAGGGTATGAAGCTTTCTTT
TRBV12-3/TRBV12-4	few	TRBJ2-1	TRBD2	CASKYSGGDEQFF	TGTGCCAGCAAATACTCGGGAGGAGATGAGCAGTTCTTC
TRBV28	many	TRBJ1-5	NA	CAAEGGLNQPQHF	TGTGCCGCCGAGGGGGGACTCAATCAGCCCCAGCATTTT
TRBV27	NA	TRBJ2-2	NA	CAISWDSDGQLFF	TGTGCCATCAGTTGGGACTCGGACGGGCAGCTGTTTTTT